This TCR beta chain was retrieved from a study of blood T cell repertoires in COVID-19. Original handling: Reference gene primer amplification gave nucleated cell count estimates. Generated by immunoSEQ multiplex PCR, the TCRdb table keeps only in-frame clones and is missing some. Clone size and the V and J calls come from that table; the DNA yielded D and trimming. The top ten hold around 7.2% of the sample, which has 240,000 or so clones, roughly 79% seen once. The CDR3 sequence is 14 residues long. CDR1 and CDR2 from the germline V gene are SGHRS and YFSETQ. J gave up 4 bases and V 2 bases, and 4 bases lay outside the gene matches.

Sample: peripheral blood. This chain connects TRBV5-1 to TRBJ1-2; 8 nucleotides align to TRBD1. The receptor was isolated from a woman older than 75 with COVID-19, enrolled during active disease. The CDR3 nucleotides read TGCGCCAGCAGCTTTTCAGGGGGCAGCTATGGCTACACCTTC. Its protein product is CASSFSGGSYGYTF.